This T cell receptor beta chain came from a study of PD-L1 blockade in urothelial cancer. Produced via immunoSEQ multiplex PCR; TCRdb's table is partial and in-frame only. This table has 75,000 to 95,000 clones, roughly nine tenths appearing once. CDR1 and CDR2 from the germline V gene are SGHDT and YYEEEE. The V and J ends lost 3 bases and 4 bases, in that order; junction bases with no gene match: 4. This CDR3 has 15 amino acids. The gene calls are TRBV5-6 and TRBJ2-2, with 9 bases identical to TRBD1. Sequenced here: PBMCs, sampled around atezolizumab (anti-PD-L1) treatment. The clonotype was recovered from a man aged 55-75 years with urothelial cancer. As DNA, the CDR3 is TGTGCCAGCAGCTGGCGGGACAGGGCCACCGGGGAGCTGTTTTTT. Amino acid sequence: CASSWRDRATGELFF. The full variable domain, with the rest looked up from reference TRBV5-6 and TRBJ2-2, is DAGVTQSPTHLIKTRGQQVTLRCSPKSGHDTVSWYQQALGQGPQFIFQYYEEEERQRGNFPDRFSGHQFPNYSSELNVNALLLGDSALYLCASSWRDRATGELFFGEGSRLTVL.